The sequence of this TCR beta chain was determined in a study of T-cell reconstitution after alpha-beta-depleted transplantation in children. Study-wide findings and caveats: Two months or so post-transplant, alpha-beta T cells reportedly derived from several hundred expanded graft clones. Counts and diversity of T cells one year after transplant came mostly from newly produced T cells. High day-60 TCRbeta diversity in some patients came from surviving recipient T cells and thymic progenitors.

The J segment lost 1 base and the V segment lost 6 bases, leaving 2 bases of the junction unmatched. Germline V gene data show CDR1 as MNHNS and CDR2 as SASEGT. The CDR3 is 15 residues long. The library targeted TCRbeta and was prepared with unique molecular identifiers. In TCRdb, the PCR reads were re-called with MiXCR into one record per CDR3 protein. This sample has some 300,000 distinct CDR3 sequences, with approximately 7.3% found just once. This clonotype was seen a handful of times. The target antigen is unknown. The sample in question was peripheral blood, obtained 360 days after TCRalphabeta/CD19-depleted stem cell transplant. The clonotype was recovered from a female patient aged 2-9 years who had a stem cell transplant for Fanconi anemia, so the T cells may come from the graft donor. This chain links TRBV6-1 with TRBJ1-6; 8 nucleotides line up with TRBD1. The chain's CDR3 is CASRTGESYNSPLHF. For the CDR3, the DNA is TGTGCCAGCAGGACAGGGGAATCCTATAATTCACCCCTCCACTTT.